The 31 T cell receptor beta chains below come from one sample, sequenced in a study of patients and donors after allogeneic stem cell transplantation (dated by TCRdb to 2020 to 2021). Receptors were amplified or captured by RT-PCR. The sample was run on a NextSeq 550. The public reads were run again by TCRdb, first through fastp at Q25 and then through MiXCR, and only productive beta chains were kept. Records with the same CDR3 protein are collapsed into one entry carrying the most frequent genes and DNA. In this sample the table shows 200,000 to 250,000 distinct CDR3 sequences, about 14% of which occur a single time. The ten largest clones add up to roughly 11% of the sample. Sequences were obtained from blood, either unsorted or a sorted T cell fraction (not recorded which). The receptors here all came from a human donor who was either an allogeneic HSCT recipient or a stem cell or donor lymphocyte infusion donor (not recorded which). It is not recorded whose cells these are; they may come from a transplant donor.

This clonotype was observed many times. CDR3 loop: CATSRDPTGTTGRNTIYF. In nucleotides, the CDR3 is TGTGCCACCAGCAGAGACCCAACCGGGACAACCGGCCGAAACACCATATATTTT. This chain uses TRBV15 with TRBJ1-3; TRBD1 might be the D (6 bases). The CDR3 has 18 amino acids. Germline CDR1 and CDR2: LNHNV and YYDKDF (reference sequence). V was trimmed by 0 bases and J by 5 bases, leaving 20 bases between them. Full variable domain (rest looked up from reference TRBV15 and TRBJ1-3): DAMVIQNPRYQVTQFGKPVTLSCSQTLNHNVMYWYQQKSSQAPKLLFHYYDKDFNNEADTPDNFQSRRPNTSFCFLDIRSPGLGDTAMYLCATSRDPTGTTGRNTIYFGEGSWLTVV.

There are a few counts of this clonotype. This chain links TRBV29-1 with TRBJ1-6, with 7 bases that match TRBD1. V dropped 6 bases and J dropped 7; count of bases not matched to a gene: 6. From germline, CDR1 is SQVTM and CDR2 ANQGSEA. This CDR3 is built from 13 residues. The CDR3 DNA reads TGCAGCGTGTGGACAGGCGAGAATTCACCCCTCCACTTT. Translated, it gives CSVWTGENSPLHF.

This clonotype has just a few counts. This sequence joins TRBV10-3 and TRBJ1-6; D ambiguous. V lost 6 bases to trimming and J lost 7 bases, with 10 bases between them. CDR3 length equals 13 residues. Germline V gene data show CDR1 as ENHRY and CDR2 as SYGVKD. The CDR3 DNA reads as TGTGCCATCAGCGGACTGATAAATTCACCCCTCCACTTT. Amino acids: CAISGLINSPLHF.

V usage is TRBV6-5 and J usage is TRBJ1-6, with 7 bases identical to TRBD1. The CDR3 consists of 15 residues. CDR1 MNHEY and CDR2 SVGAGI come from the germline V gene. The trim removed 2 bases at V and 7 bases at J, leaving 5 bases unmatched. For the CDR3, the DNA is TGTGCCAGCAGTTACAGACAGGGCAACAATTCACCCCTCCACTTT. This gives the protein CASSYRQGNNSPLHF.

A remark on this clonotype: With a much larger clone just one base away, this may be a read error. The chain carries TRBV20-1 and TRBJ2-7; either TRBD1 or TRBD2 may fit D (7 bases each). There are 16 residues in the CDR3. CDR1 DFQATT and CDR2 SNEGSKA come from the germline V gene (reference sequence). Between the trimmed V and J ends, which lost 2 bases and 7 bases, there was a span of 24 bases. CDR3 coding DNA: TGCAGTGCTAGAAAAAGCGGGACAGTGTCCCTTGGTGAGCAGTACTTC. Amino acid sequence: CSARKSGTVSLGEQYF.

This clonotype was detected only a few times. The genes are TRBV7-3 and TRBJ2-7, with D possibly being TRBD1 or TRBD2 (6 bases each). V lost 5 bases to trimming and J lost 7 bases, with 21 bases between them. The germline gives CDR1 SGHTA, CDR2 FQGTGA. The CDR3 has 15 amino acids. As DNA, the CDR3 is TGTGCCAGCAGCCCGTCGGTAGGGGGGCCGGGTGAGCAGTACTTC. Amino acids: CASSPSVGGPGEQYF.

Concerning this clonotype itself: Compared with germline, one end of the junction differs, possibly owing to a read error. This chain links TRBV19 with TRBJ2-7; possibly TRBD1 for D (6 bases). This CDR3 has 11 amino acids. Per the germline V gene, CDR1 is LNHDA and CDR2 is SQIVND (reference sequence). This CDR3 is CASSTQWTADF. CDR3 DNA: TGTGCCAGTAGTACGCAATGGACAGCGGACTTC.

This CDR3 reads CASSLGNGMETQYF. CDR3 nucleotide sequence: TGTGCCAGCAGCCTGGGAAACGGAATGGAGACCCAGTACTTC. The rearrangement links TRBV5-4 to TRBJ2-5; D not resolved. The V gene lost 4 bases and the J gene lost 5 bases, with 15 bases spanning the gap. CDR3 length equals 14 residues. Germline lookup yields CDR1 SGHNT and CDR2 YYREEE (reference sequence). The full variable domain, in which reference TRBV5-4 and TRBJ2-5 provide the parts outside the CDR3, is ETGVTQSPTHLIKTRGQQVTLRCSSQSGHNTVSWYQQALGQGPQFIFQYYREEENGRGNFPPRFSGLQFPNYSSELNVNALELDDSALYLCASSLGNGMETQYFGPGTRLLVL.

The sample holds many counts of this clonotype. The gene calls are TRBV19 and TRBJ2-7; TRBD1 is a possible D gene (5 bases). V dropped 1 base and J dropped 3 bases, with 10 bases sitting between them. CDR1 LNHDA and CDR2 SQIVND come from the germline V gene (reference sequence). The CDR3 contains 14 residues. CDR3 protein: CASSIGGSLYEQYF. CDR3 DNA: TGTGCCAGTAGTATAGGGGGCTCACTCTACGAGCAGTACTTC.

The table lists this clonotype with a few counts. The chain couples TRBV3-1 to TRBJ2-1; 8 nucleotides align to TRBD1. The CDR3 is 14 amino acids. V lost 6 bases to trimming and J lost 6 bases; unmatched junction nucleotides: 7. Per the germline V gene, CDR1 is LGHDT and CDR2 is YNNKEL (reference sequence). CDR3 DNA: TGTGCCAGCAGTTCCGCGGGGACAGGCAATGAGCAGTTCTTC. Its protein product is CASSSAGTGNEQFF.

The sample holds many counts of this clonotype. The chain has TRBV7-9 and TRBJ1-1, with a possible D match to TRBD1 (5 bases). V was trimmed by 10 bases and J by 4 bases, leaving 7 bases between them. The CDR3 extends over 10 amino acids. CDR1 SEHNR and CDR2 FQNEAQ come from the germline V gene (reference sequence). The CDR3 is CAIQGTEAFF. The CDR3 nucleotides are TGTGCCATCCAGGGCACTGAAGCTTTCTTT.

CDR3 in amino acids: CASSQWVGRGDTQYF. CDR3 coding DNA: TGCGCCAGCAGCCAATGGGTGGGGCGGGGAGATACGCAGTATTTT. The chain links TRBV4-3 to TRBJ2-3, with TRBD2 as a possible D gene (6 bases). The CDR3 spans 15 residues. Trimming removed 2 bases at V and 5 bases at J, with 14 bases between. Per the germline V gene, CDR1 is LGHNA and CDR2 is YSLEER.

This clonotype was found many times. The chain has TRBV27 and TRBJ2-7; TRBD2 matches 7 bases. V lost 5 bases to trimming and J lost 2 bases; unmatched junction nucleotides: 12. Germline-derived CDR1 and CDR2 are MNHEY and SMNVEV (reference sequence). This CDR3 comprises 16 residues. CDR3 sequence (DNA): TGTGCCAGCAGTCCAGGCCCGGGACTACCTGCCTACGAGCAGTACTTC. It yields the protein CASSPGPGLPAYEQYF.

V and J are TRBV19 and TRBJ1-2; the D is unclear. Germline CDR1 is LNHDA and CDR2 is SQIVND (reference sequence). CDR3 size: 13 residues. V gave up 5 bases and J gave up 6 bases, with 13 bases separating them. CDR3 loop: CASSPAGDHGYTF. CDR3 in DNA: TGTGCCAGTAGTCCCGCCGGGGATCATGGCTACACCTTC.

This clonotype was counted many times. The rearrangement links TRBV20-1 to TRBJ2-7; 7 nucleotides line up with TRBD2. Germline CDR1 DFQATT, CDR2 SNEGSKA (reference sequence). This CDR3 region has 18 residues. V lost 1 base to trimming and J lost 3 bases; unmatched junction nucleotides: 18. The CDR3, as DNA: TGCAGTGCTAGAGTCTTTCCTAGGCGGTGGGAGGGAGACTACGAGCAGTACTTC. It is translated as CSARVFPRRWEGDYEQYF.

This clonotype was seen a handful of times. J is TRBJ2-5 and V is TRBV12-3 or TRBV12-4; D is undetermined. Trimming removed 5 bases from V and 4 bases from J, with 8 bases in between. CDR3 size: 12 residues. The DNA for the CDR3 is TGTGCCAGCAGTCGCCAAGGAGAGACCCAGTACTTC. It encodes CASSRQGETQYF.

This clonotype was observed at least ten times. The chain combines TRBV27 with TRBJ2-7; 8 bases map to TRBD1. This CDR3 spans 16 amino acids. V shed 3 bases and J 6 bases; nucleotides not matched to a gene: 13. Per the germline V gene, CDR1 is MNHEY and CDR2 is SMNVEV (reference sequence). Written as DNA, the CDR3 is TGTGCCAGCAGTTTGGTCAGACAGGGGTGGTTGGTCGAGCAGTACTTC. Encoded protein: CASSLVRQGWLVEQYF.

In regard to this clonotype: Germline and junction disagree at one end, which may indicate a read error. CDR3 residues: CASSSTGGLNTQYF. CDR3 DNA: TGTGCCAGCAGCTCGACGGGGGGACTAAACACTCAGTACTTC. The chain employs TRBV6-2 or TRBV6-3 and TRBJ2-4, with 7 positions matching TRBD2. Germline V gives CDR1 MNHEY, CDR2 SVGEGT. The CDR3 has 14 amino acids.

This clonotype showed up just a few times. The V gene is TRBV24-1, the J gene TRBJ2-1; possibly TRBD1 or TRBD2 for D (5 bases each). V was pared by 3 bases and J by 2 bases, with 16 bases between. From germline, CDR1 is KGHDR and CDR2 SFDVKD. The CDR3 is made up of 17 amino acids. CDR3 bases: TGTGCCACCAGTGATCATAACATGGGGGAGACCTACAATGAGCAGTTCTTC. Protein sequence: CATSDHNMGETYNEQFF.

This clonotype was observed a few times. The rearrangement uses TRBV20-1 and TRBJ2-1; 11 nucleotides line up with TRBD2. Trimming cost V 0 bases and J 6 bases; bases outside gene matches: 4. This CDR3 is built from 15 residues. Germline assignment: CDR1 DFQATT and CDR2 SNEGSKA (reference sequence). The CDR3 loop reads CSARDALAGGNEQFF. CDR3 coding DNA: TGCAGTGCTAGAGATGCCCTAGCGGGAGGCAATGAGCAGTTCTTC.

This clonotype has just a few counts. The V call is TRBV20-1, the J call TRBJ1-5; D possibly corresponds to TRBD1 (5 bases). With 6 bases removed from V and 4 bases from J, the gap between germline ends came to 19 bases. The germline CDR1 and CDR2 sequences are DFQATT and SNEGSKA (reference sequence). The CDR3 has 15 residues. The CDR3 coding sequence is TGCAGTGCCCGACAGAGGGAGGGTCCAAATCAGCCCCAGCATTTT. Amino acid sequence: CSARQREGPNQPQHF.

This clonotype was observed at least ten times. V and J are TRBV29-1 and TRBJ1-2; possibly TRBD1 for D (5 bases). V was clipped by 5 bases and J by 4 bases, with 14 bases between them. CDR1 and CDR2 (germline): SQVTM, ANQGSEA. This CDR3 spans 13 amino acids. CDR3 amino acids: CSVRREWSYGYTF. Written as DNA, the CDR3 is TGCAGCGTTCGCAGGGAATGGAGCTATGGCTACACCTTC.

The genes are TRBV20-1 and TRBJ2-1, with 9 positions matching TRBD2. The CDR3 runs to 14 residues. The germline V gene has CDR1 DFQATT and CDR2 SNEGSKA (reference sequence). CDR3 in DNA: TGCAGCTTCACTAGCGGGCGGAATTATCATGAGCAGTTCTTC. Protein product: CSFTSGRNYHEQFF.

This clonotype was counted only a few times. J is TRBJ2-7 and V is TRBV20-1; 7 bases are a match to TRBD2. This CDR3 has 13 amino acids. Germline trimming cut 0 bases from V and 5 bases from J; bases unmatched to any gene: 4. Germline values: CDR1 DFQATT, CDR2 SNEGSKA (reference sequence). For the CDR3, the DNA is TGCAGTGCTAGAGATGCGGGGGAACACGAGCAGTACTTC. This gives the protein CSARDAGEHEQYF.

The chain uses TRBV5-1 and TRBJ2-3; no firm D call. Germline V gene sequence: CDR1 SGHRS, CDR2 YFSETQ. The CDR3 spans 14 residues. Trimming took off 1 base at V and 0 bases at J, with 6 bases between the two ends. As DNA, the CDR3 is TGCGCCAGCAGCTTGCCCGCTAGCACAGATACGCAGTATTTT. Protein product: CASSLPASTDTQYF.

In this sample, this clonotype turned up many times. The rearrangement links TRBV10-2 to TRBJ2-1; 8 bases agree with TRBD2. The V gene's germline CDR1 is WSHSY and CDR2 SAAADI. The V segment lost 6 bases and the J segment 4 bases; nucleotides outside the gene matches: 8. CDR3 size: 15 residues. The CDR3 DNA is TGCGCCAGCAGGCCAACTAGCGGAACTTACAATGAGCAGTTCTTC. It translates to CASRPTSGTYNEQFF.

This rearrangement joins TRBV25-1 to TRBJ2-5; D uncertain. With 3 bases removed from V and 2 bases from J, the gap between germline ends came to 13 bases. CDR1 is MGHDK, CDR2 SYGVNS, per germline. The CDR3 is made up of 15 amino acids. CDR3: CASSDPRRQQETQYF. CDR3 nucleotide sequence: TGTGCCAGCAGTGACCCCCGGCGGCAACAAGAGACCCAGTACTTC.

The chain links TRBV7-9 to TRBJ2-1, with D perhaps matching TRBD2 (7 bases). The CDR3 runs to 17 residues. Trimming took 1 base from V and 0 from J, leaving 13 bases between them. Germline V gives CDR1 SEHNR, CDR2 FQNEAQ (reference sequence). The CDR3 coding sequence is TGTGCCAGCAGCTTAGGGGGGGGACAAACCTCCTACAATGAGCAGTTCTTC. This translates into CASSLGGGQTSYNEQFF. Supplemented by reference TRBV7-9 and TRBJ2-1, the full variable domain reads DTGVSQNPRHKITKRGQNVTFRCDPISEHNRLYWYRQTLGQGPEFLTYFQNEAQLEKSRLLSDRFSAERPKGSFSTLEIQRTEQGDSAMYLCASSLGGGQTSYNEQFFGPGTRLTVL.

The chain links TRBV9 to TRBJ1-3; D remains ambiguous. Trimming removed 4 bases at V and 0 bases at J, with 14 bases between. Germline V gene data show CDR1 as SGDLS and CDR2 as YYNGEE. The CDR3 has 16 residues. In DNA, the CDR3 is TGTGCCAGCAGCCCCGACGGGCCAAGCTCTGGAAACACCATATATTTT. Amino acids: CASSPDGPSSGNTIYF.

This clonotype was found many times. V and J are TRBV6-1 and TRBJ2-7, with TRBD1 identical over 8 bases. V dropped 7 bases and J dropped 6; count of bases not matched to a gene: 8. The CDR3 consists of 13 residues. Germline lookup yields CDR1 MNHNS and CDR2 SASEGT. The CDR3 sequence is CASTGQGRGEQYF. The CDR3, as DNA: TGTGCCAGCACCGGACAGGGACGGGGCGAGCAGTACTTC.

This clonotype was observed a handful of times. This sequence joins TRBV5-1 and TRBJ2-7, with D perhaps TRBD1 or TRBD2 (6 bases each). Germline V gives CDR1 SGHRS, CDR2 YFSETQ. The ends were cut back, 0 bases at V and 4 bases at J, with 14 bases in the middle. The CDR3 spans 15 residues. CDR3 loop: CASSLGGASGYEQYF. For the CDR3, the DNA is TGCGCCAGCAGCTTGGGGGGGGCCTCAGGATACGAGCAGTACTTC.